The clone carrying this T cell receptor (beta chain) was seen just once. The source of the sample is a study of blood T cell repertoires in COVID-19. In the source study's methods: Reference gene primer amplification in the assay estimated nucleated cell counts. The protocol was immunoSEQ multiplex PCR, while the TCRdb copy is restricted to in-frame clones and leaves out a portion. V and J calls plus clone size are reproduced from that table; the DNA served to infer D and trimming. The table records about 280,000 clones, about four fifths of them present only once. Participants came from fewer than 25 US areas, aged about 18 to 95 years. V lost 6 bases and J lost 6; bases outside the gene matches: 5. The CDR3 is made up of 14 amino acids. From germline, CDR1 is KGHSH and CDR2 LQKENI.

Sample: PBMCs or T cells enriched from blood (not recorded which). This sequence was found in a man in his forties or fifties who had been exposed to COVID-19. V is TRBV18 and J is TRBJ1-4; 9 bases align to TRBD1. The CDR3 DNA sequence: TGTGCCAGCTCCCGAAGACAGGGGGATGAAAAACTGTTTTTT. As protein: CASSRRQGDEKLFF.